The source of this TCR beta chain is a study of memory CD4+ T cells and cytomegalovirus serostatus. Study findings and constraints: Of roughly 180 reported CMV TCRbeta sequences, under 70 were found in memory CD4+ repertoires.

As for this clone: Its antigen is currently unknown.

Single viable CD3+CD4+CD8-CD45RO+ cells were sorted as the memory CD4+ T cells. Total CD4+ T cells were enriched by CD4 positive selection. This table comes from immunoSEQ multiplex PCR, and its TCRdb copy is limited to in-frame clones, with some not included. The sample shows around 50,000 clones, around 80% of them seen only once. Trimming took off 3 bases at V and 7 bases at J, with 16 bases between the two ends. CDR3 size: 14 residues. CDR1 is MDHEN, CDR2 SYDVKM, per germline. This chain joins TRBV28 and TRBJ2-7; D perhaps matches TRBD2 (5 bases). The specimen sequenced was memory CD4+ T cells from blood. The clonotype originates from an adult in good health and CMV-seronegative. Here the CDR3 DNA reads TGTGCCAGCAGTTTCCGAATGGTCGGCGGGGAGCAGTACTTC. Translated: CASSFRMVGGEQYF.